The 20 T cell receptor beta chains presented below share a single source sample, sequenced in a study of PD-L1 blockade in urothelial cancer (dated by TCRdb to 2016 to 2017). The library was made by the immunoSEQ multiplex PCR assay. Here the immuneACCESS table is served through TCRdb, limited to in-frame sequences with V and J called. Missing clones are a known gap in these copies; in checked studies unresolved V genes cover under half, and the rest lacks a known reason. Here the sample has about 69,000 clones; roughly 91% occur a single time. The ten largest clones represent less than 3.5% of the sample. The sample in question was PBMCs, obtained around atezolizumab (anti-PD-L1) treatment. These receptors all come from a man between 60 and 75 years old with urothelial cancer.

The chain has TRBV5-1 and TRBJ2-1; D is possibly TRBD2 (6 bases). Trimming shortened V by 5 bases and J by 11 bases, and 11 bases separated the two germline ends. This CDR3 region has 11 residues. Germline CDR1 reads SGHRS; CDR2 reads YFSETQ. The CDR3 sequence is CASRDYDQQFF. The CDR3 DNA reads as TGCGCCAGCAGGGACTATGACCAGCAGTTCTTC.

The chain carries TRBV5-1 and TRBJ2-1; 9 bases match TRBD2. The junction had 5 bases not matched to a gene; V was cut back by 0 bases and J by 7 bases. This CDR3 is 15 amino acids long. In germline, CDR1 is SGHRS, CDR2 YFSETQ. CDR3 DNA sequence: TGCGCCAGCAGCTTGGTTAGCGGGAGTGGGAATGAGCAGTTCTTC. Protein product: CASSLVSGSGNEQFF.

The chain has TRBV4-1 and TRBJ2-5, with D possibly TRBD2 on 5 matching bases. Germline V gene sequence: CDR1 MGHRA, CDR2 YSYEKL. The CDR3 length is 16 residues. V was cut by 1 base and J by 7 bases, with 19 bases left in between. CDR3 coding DNA: TGCGCCAGCAGCCAAGCCCAGGCCGGACCCGAGGGGACCCAGTACTTC. Residues: CASSQAQAGPEGTQYF.

This chain links TRBV19 with TRBJ2-5, with a weak D call TRBD1 (8 bases). Germline CDR1 is LNHDA and CDR2 is SQIVND (reference sequence). V lost 7 bases, J lost 4 bases, and 13 bases lay in between. This CDR3 region has 13 residues. For the CDR3, the DNA is TGTGCCAGTACAAACAGGGGGGGAGAGACCCAGTACTTC. Its translation: CASTNRGGETQYF.

This chain joins TRBV2 and TRBJ1-2; 7 nucleotides line up with TRBD1. Germline trimming cut 6 bases from V and 4 bases from J; bases unmatched to any gene: 5. Per germline, CDR1 SNHLY and CDR2 FYNNEI. The CDR3 has 13 residues. The CDR3 is CASSLTGSYGYTF. The CDR3 DNA is TGTGCCAGCAGCTTGACAGGGTCCTATGGCTACACCTTC.

This chain links TRBV5-4 with TRBJ2-1; 8 bases are a match to TRBD2. Germline V gene data show CDR1 as SGHNT and CDR2 as YYREEE (reference sequence). Losses at the gene ends were 0 bases for V and 3 bases for J; bases not matched to a gene: 5. There are 16 residues in the CDR3. CDR3 DNA sequence: TGTGCCAGCAGCTTGGCCCTGAGCGGGGGCTACAATGAGCAGTTCTTC. It is translated as CASSLALSGGYNEQFF.

The chain links TRBV28 to TRBJ2-2; D is uncertain. Germline-derived CDR1 and CDR2 are MDHEN and SYDVKM. This CDR3 has 13 amino acids. The V end was cut by 5 bases, the J end by 3 bases, with 7 bases between. In DNA, the CDR3 is TGTGCCAGCAGTAAATCAGACACCGGGGAGCTGTTTTTT. Translated: CASSKSDTGELFF.

V and J are TRBV7-2 and TRBJ2-5, with D possibly being TRBD1 (5 bases). The CDR3 totals 15 residues. Trimming stripped 0 bases from V and 2 bases from J, with 10 bases between. CDR1 and CDR2 from the germline V gene are SGHTA and FQGNSA. CDR3 amino acids: CASSLALAGQETQYF. Here the CDR3 DNA reads TGTGCCAGCAGCTTAGCGCTCGCAGGGCAAGAGACCCAGTACTTC.

The V and J genes are TRBV14 and TRBJ2-2; no clear D. Looked up from germline, CDR1 is SGHDN and CDR2 is FVKESK. The CDR3 extends over 15 amino acids. V was shortened by 0 bases and J by 10 bases, with 15 bases between the two germline ends. The CDR3 DNA reads TGTGCCAGCAGCCAAGATCTAGGCCGACCCCCGGAGCTGTTTTTT. Protein sequence: CASSQDLGRPPELFF.

The chain combines TRBV10-3 with TRBJ2-7; the match to TRBD2 covers 8 bases. Losses at the gene ends were 8 bases for V and 1 base for J; bases not matched to a gene: 7. The CDR3 covers 14 residues. CDR1 ENHRY and CDR2 SYGVKD come from the germline V gene. Here the CDR3 DNA reads TGTGCCATCTCCAGCGGGAGCCGGTCCTACGAGCAGTACTTC. Its protein product is CAISSGSRSYEQYF.

The chain is built from TRBV5-5 and TRBJ2-5, with a weak D call TRBD2 (6 bases). This CDR3 is 16 amino acids long. CDR1 is SGHKS, CDR2 YYEKEE, per germline (reference sequence). The ends were cut back, 0 bases at V and 5 bases at J, with 17 bases in the middle. The CDR3 coding sequence is TGTGCCAGCAGCTTGGGGAGGGCGACTTGGGAGGAGACCCAGTACTTC. Amino acids: CASSLGRATWEETQYF.

The chain joins TRBV5-4 to TRBJ2-3, with D perhaps TRBD2 (5 bases). CDR1 is SGHNT and CDR2 is YYREEE in the germline V gene (reference sequence). Trimming pared 0 bases from V and 7 bases from J, leaving 15 bases between. CDR3 length: 15 amino acids. The CDR3 DNA follows: TGTGCCAGCAGCTTGGATCTGGGAACGGGGAATACGCAGTATTTT. This gives the protein CASSLDLGTGNTQYF.

V gene TRBV7-6 combines with J gene TRBJ1-3; 9 bases agree with TRBD1. Losses at the gene ends were 5 bases for V and 1 base for J; bases not matched to a gene: 12. In germline, CDR1 is SGHVS, CDR2 FNYEAQ. This CDR3 has 18 amino acids. CDR3: CASSRAPQGAISGNTIYF. The DNA of the CDR3 is TGTGCCAGCAGCCGGGCCCCACAGGGGGCGATATCTGGAAACACCATATATTTT. Full variable domain (outside the CDR3, taken from reference TRBV7-6 and TRBJ1-3): GAGVSQSPRYKVTKRGQDVALRCDPISGHVSLYWYRQALGQGPEFLTYFNYEAQQDKSGLPNDRFSAERPEGSISTLTIQRTEQRDSAMYRCASSRAPQGAISGNTIYFGEGSWLTVV.

V and J are TRBV2 and TRBJ1-1, with unresolved D. In germline, CDR1 is SNHLY, CDR2 FYNNEI. The CDR3 has 14 amino acids. V gave up 2 bases and J gave up 1 base, with 8 bases separating them. This chain's CDR3 is CASSEQAQNTEAFF. In DNA form, the CDR3 reads TGTGCCAGCAGTGAACAGGCCCAGAACACTGAAGCTTTCTTT.

V is TRBV5-4 and J is TRBJ1-2; weak D call: TRBD1 (5 bases). The CDR3 loop spans 15 amino acids. CDR1 SGHNT and CDR2 YYREEE come from the germline V gene (reference sequence). V was pared by 3 bases and J by 1 base, with 13 bases between. The CDR3 nucleotides read TGTGCCAGCAGCTCCGGAGGGGACGGTAACTATGGCTACACCTTC. Translating it yields CASSSGGDGNYGYTF.

The chain has TRBV5-4 and TRBJ2-5; 11 bases are shared with TRBD1. Trimming took 3 bases from V and 5 from J; bases not matched to a gene: 12. Germline CDR1 is SGHNT and CDR2 is YYREEE (reference sequence). The CDR3 extends over 17 amino acids. The CDR3 DNA is TGTGCCAGCAGCTGGGATCGGACAGGGGGCCTCCGGGAGACCCAGTACTTC. Protein sequence: CASSWDRTGGLRETQYF.

J is TRBJ2-1 and V is TRBV7-9, with TRBD2 identical over 9 bases. Germline V lookup: CDR1 SEHNR, CDR2 FQNEAQ (reference sequence). J was trimmed by 8 bases and V by 4 bases; bases with no gene match: 12. The CDR3 consists of 16 residues. DNA for the CDR3: TGTGCCAGCAGCTCTTCTGCTAGCGGGATTTGGGATGAGCAGTTCTTC. It specifies CASSSSASGIWDEQFF. The full variable domain, its missing parts supplied by reference TRBV7-9 and TRBJ2-1, is DTGVSQNPRHKITKRGQNVTFRCDPISEHNRLYWYRQTLGQGPEFLTYFQNEAQLEKSRLLSDRFSAERPKGSFSTLEIQRTEQGDSAMYLCASSSSASGIWDEQFFGPGTRLTVL.

V usage is TRBV7-8 and J usage is TRBJ2-1; 7 bases match TRBD1. The junction had 14 bases not matched to a gene; V was cut back by 0 bases and J by 6 bases. Germline V lookup: CDR1 SGHVS, CDR2 FQNEAQ. The CDR3 length is 18 residues. CDR3 DNA: TGTGCCAGCAGCTTAGCCCAGAGAGTAGGGGGCTGGAGCAATGAGCAGTTCTTC. Translated, it gives CASSLAQRVGGWSNEQFF.

CDR3 bases: TGCGCCAGCAGCCAAGGCAGGGTGGGCACAGATACGCAGTATTTT. Protein sequence: CASSQGRVGTDTQYF. J is TRBJ2-3 and V is TRBV4-3, with TRBD1 as a possible D gene (5 bases). Trimming removed 1 base at V and 1 base at J, with 9 bases between. The germline V gene has CDR1 LGHNA and CDR2 YSLEER. The CDR3 totals 15 residues.

This rearrangement joins TRBV6-5 to TRBJ2-3; D is ambiguous. Per the germline V gene, CDR1 is MNHEY and CDR2 is SVGAGI. The V end was cut by 3 bases, the J end by 1 base, with 11 bases between. The CDR3 extends over 15 amino acids. CDR3 sequence (DNA): TGTGCCAGCAGTTATGGTCACGCGGGCACAGATACGCAGTATTTT. The encoded protein is CASSYGHAGTDTQYF.